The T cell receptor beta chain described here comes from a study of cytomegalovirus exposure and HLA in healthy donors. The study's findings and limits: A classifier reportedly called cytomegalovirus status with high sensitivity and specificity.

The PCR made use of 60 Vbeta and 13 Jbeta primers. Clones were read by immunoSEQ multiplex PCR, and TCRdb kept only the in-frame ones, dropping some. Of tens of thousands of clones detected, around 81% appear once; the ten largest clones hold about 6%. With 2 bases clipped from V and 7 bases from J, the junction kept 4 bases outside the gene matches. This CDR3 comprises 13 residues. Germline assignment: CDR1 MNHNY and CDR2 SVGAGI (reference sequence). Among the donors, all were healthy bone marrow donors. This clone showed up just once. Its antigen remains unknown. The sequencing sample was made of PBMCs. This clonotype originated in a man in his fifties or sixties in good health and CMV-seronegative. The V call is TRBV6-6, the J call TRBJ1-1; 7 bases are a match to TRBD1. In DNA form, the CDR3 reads TGTGCCAGCAGTTACAAGTCAGGGGGTGAAGCTTTCTTT. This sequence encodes CASSYKSGGEAFF.